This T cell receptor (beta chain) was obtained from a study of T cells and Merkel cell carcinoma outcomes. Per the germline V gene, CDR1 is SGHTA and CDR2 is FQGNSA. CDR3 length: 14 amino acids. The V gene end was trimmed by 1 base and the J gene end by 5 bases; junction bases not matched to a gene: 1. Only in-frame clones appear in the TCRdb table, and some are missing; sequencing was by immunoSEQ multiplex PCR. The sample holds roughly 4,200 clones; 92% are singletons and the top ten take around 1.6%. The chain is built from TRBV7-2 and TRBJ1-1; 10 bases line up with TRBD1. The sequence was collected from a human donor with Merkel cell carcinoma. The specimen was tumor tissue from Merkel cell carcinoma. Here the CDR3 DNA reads TGTGCCAGCAGCTTAGAGGGACAGGGGACTGAAGCTTTCTTT. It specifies CASSLEGQGTEAFF.